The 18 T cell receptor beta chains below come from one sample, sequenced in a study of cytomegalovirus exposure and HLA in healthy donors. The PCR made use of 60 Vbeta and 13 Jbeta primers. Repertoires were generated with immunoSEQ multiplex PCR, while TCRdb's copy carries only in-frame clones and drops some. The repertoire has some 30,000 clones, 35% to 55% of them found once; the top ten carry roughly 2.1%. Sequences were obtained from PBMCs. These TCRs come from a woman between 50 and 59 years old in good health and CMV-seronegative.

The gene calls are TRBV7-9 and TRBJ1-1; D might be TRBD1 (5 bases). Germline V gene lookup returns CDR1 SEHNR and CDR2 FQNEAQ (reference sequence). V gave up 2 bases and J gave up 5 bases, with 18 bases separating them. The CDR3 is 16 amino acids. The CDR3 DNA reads TGTGCCAGCAGCTTAAGTTCTGGGGGGAGGGGTACTGAAGCTTTCTTT. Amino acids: CASSLSSGGRGTEAFF.

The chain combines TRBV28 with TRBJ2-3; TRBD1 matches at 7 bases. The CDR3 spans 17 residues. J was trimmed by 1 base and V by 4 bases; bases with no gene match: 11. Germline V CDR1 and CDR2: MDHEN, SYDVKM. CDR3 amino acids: CASSSQPGQKGTDTQYF. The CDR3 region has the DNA TGTGCCAGCAGTTCCCAACCGGGACAGAAGGGCACAGATACGCAGTATTTT.

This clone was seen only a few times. CDR3 DNA: TGTGCCAGCAGCCGAGTCGCCCTCTTCAGCGGGGGGACCGGGGAGCTGTTTTTT. It codes for CASSRVALFSGGTGELFF. The chain recombines TRBV7-8 with TRBJ2-2; 9 bases agree with TRBD2. The CDR3 has 18 residues. Per germline, CDR1 SGHVS and CDR2 FQNEAQ. The V gene end was trimmed by 5 bases and the J gene end by 5 bases; junction bases not matched to a gene: 15.

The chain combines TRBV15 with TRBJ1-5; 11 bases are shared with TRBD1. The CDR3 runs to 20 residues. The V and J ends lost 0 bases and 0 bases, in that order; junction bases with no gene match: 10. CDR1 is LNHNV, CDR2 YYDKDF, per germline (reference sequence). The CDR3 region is CATSRDQAGQGVYSNQPQHF. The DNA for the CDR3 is TGTGCCACCAGCAGAGATCAAGCGGGACAGGGGGTTTATAGCAATCAGCCCCAGCATTTT. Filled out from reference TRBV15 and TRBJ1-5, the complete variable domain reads DAMVIQNPRYQVTQFGKPVTLSCSQTLNHNVMYWYQQKSSQAPKLLFHYYDKDFNNEADTPDNFQSRRPNTSFCFLDIRSPGLGDTAMYLCATSRDQAGQGVYSNQPQHFGDGTRLSIL.

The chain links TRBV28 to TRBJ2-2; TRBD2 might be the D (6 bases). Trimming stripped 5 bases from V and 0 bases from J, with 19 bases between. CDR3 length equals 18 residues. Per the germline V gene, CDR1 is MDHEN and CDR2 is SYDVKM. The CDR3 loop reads CASSPSGPSEPNTGELFF. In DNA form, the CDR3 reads TGTGCCAGCAGTCCATCCGGTCCTAGCGAACCGAACACCGGGGAGCTGTTTTTT.

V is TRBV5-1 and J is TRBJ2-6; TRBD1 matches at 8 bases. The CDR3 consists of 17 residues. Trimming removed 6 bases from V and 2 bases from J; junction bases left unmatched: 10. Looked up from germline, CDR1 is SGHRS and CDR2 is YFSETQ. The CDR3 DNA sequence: TGCGCCAGCATTCCAGGGGGCGGAAGGACTGGGGCCAACGTCCTGACTTTC. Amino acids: CASIPGGGRTGANVLTF.

In nucleotides, the CDR3 is TGTGCCAGCAGGGGAGGGATCCCCAAGGGCGAGACCCAGTACTTC. Protein product: CASRGGIPKGETQYF. This rearrangement joins TRBV2 to TRBJ2-5, with 7 bases lining up with TRBD2. This CDR3 has 15 residues. V lost 6 bases to trimming and J lost 5 bases; unmatched junction nucleotides: 12. Germline V gene lookup returns CDR1 SNHLY and CDR2 FYNNEI.

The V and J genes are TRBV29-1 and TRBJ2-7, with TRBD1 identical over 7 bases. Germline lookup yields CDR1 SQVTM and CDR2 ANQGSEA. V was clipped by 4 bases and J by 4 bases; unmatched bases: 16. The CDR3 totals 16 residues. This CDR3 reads CSVVGVDGTELYEQYF. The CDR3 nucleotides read TGCAGCGTTGTGGGAGTAGACGGGACAGAGTTATACGAGCAGTACTTC.

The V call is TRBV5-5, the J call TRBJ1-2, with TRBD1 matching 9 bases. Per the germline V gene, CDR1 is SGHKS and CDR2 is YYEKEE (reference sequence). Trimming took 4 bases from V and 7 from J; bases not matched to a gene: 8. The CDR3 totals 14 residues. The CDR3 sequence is CASSEGQGEGGYTF. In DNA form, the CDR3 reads TGTGCCAGCAGCGAGGGACAGGGTGAGGGTGGCTACACCTTC.

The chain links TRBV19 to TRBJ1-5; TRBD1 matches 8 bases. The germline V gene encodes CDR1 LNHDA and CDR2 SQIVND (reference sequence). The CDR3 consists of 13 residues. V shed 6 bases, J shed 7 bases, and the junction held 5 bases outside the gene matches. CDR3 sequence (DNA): TGTGCCAGTAGCAGGGGGCTTTACCAGCCCCAGCATTTT. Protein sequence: CASSRGLYQPQHF.

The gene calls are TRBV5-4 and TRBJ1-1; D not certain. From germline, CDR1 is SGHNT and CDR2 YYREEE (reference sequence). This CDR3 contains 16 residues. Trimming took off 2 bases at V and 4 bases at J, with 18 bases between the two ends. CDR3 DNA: TGTGCCAGCAGCTTACCCCATCCCAGAGGCAGCACTGAAGCTTTCTTT. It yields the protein CASSLPHPRGSTEAFF.

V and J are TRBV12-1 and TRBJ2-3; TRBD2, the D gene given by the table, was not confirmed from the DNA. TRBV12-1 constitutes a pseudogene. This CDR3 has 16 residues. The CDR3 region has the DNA TGTGCCAGCAGCTTTTCGGCTAGCGGGAATTCAGATACGCAGTATTTT. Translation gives CASSFSASGNSDTQYF.

The CDR3 sequence: CSVTDRGDQPQHF. In nucleotides, the CDR3 is TGCAGCGTGACAGACAGGGGCGATCAGCCCCAGCATTTT. The chain couples TRBV29-1 to TRBJ1-5, with 8 positions matching TRBD1. The V gene end was trimmed by 6 bases and the J gene end by 5 bases; junction bases not matched to a gene: 6. The CDR3 spans 13 residues. Germline assignment: CDR1 SQVTM and CDR2 ANQGSEA.

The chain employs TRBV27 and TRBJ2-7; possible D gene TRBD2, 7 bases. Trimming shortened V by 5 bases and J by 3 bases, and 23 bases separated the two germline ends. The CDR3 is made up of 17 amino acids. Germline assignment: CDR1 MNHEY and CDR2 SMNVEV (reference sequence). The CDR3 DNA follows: TGTGCCAGCAGTCGTCTCGGGGGGCGTCAAATCATCTACGAGCAGTACTTC. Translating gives CASSRLGGRQIIYEQYF.

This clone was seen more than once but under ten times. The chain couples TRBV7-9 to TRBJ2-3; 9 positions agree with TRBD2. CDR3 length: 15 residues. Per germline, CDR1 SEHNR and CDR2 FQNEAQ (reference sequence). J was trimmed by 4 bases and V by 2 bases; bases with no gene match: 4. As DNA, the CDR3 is TGTGCCAGCAGCTTATGGCGGGGGGGCGCAGATACGCAGTATTTT. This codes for CASSLWRGGADTQYF.

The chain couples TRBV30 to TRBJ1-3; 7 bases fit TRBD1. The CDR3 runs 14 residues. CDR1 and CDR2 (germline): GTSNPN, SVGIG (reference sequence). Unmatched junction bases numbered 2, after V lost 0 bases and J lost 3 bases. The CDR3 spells CAWSVNRGGNTIYF. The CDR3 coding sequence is TGTGCCTGGAGTGTAAACAGGGGTGGAAACACCATATATTTT.

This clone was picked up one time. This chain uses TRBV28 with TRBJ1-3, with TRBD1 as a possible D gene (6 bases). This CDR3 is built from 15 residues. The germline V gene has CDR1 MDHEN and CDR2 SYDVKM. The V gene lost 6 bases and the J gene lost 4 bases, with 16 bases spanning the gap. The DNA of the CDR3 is TGTGCCAGCAGACCCGGGACACTGGAGGGAAACACCATATATTTT. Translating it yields CASRPGTLEGNTIYF.

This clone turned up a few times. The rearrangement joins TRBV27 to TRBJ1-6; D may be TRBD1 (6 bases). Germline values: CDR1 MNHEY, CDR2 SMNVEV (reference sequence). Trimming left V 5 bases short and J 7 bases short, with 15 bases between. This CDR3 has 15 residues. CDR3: CASSTWTVSNSPLHF. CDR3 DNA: TGTGCCAGCAGTACCTGGACAGTCTCAAATTCACCCCTCCACTTT.